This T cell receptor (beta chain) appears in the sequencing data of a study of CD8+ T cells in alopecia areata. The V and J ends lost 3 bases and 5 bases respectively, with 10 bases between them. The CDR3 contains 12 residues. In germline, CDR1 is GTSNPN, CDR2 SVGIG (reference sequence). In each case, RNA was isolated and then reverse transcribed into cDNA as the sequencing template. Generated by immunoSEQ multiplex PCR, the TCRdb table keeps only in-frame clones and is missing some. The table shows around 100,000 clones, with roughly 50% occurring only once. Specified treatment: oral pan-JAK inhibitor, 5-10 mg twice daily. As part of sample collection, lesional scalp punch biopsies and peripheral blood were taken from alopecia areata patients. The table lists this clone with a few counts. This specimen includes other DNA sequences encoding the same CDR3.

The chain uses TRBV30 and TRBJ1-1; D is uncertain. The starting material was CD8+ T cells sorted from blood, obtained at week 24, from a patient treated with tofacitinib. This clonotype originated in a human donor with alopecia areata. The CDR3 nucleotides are TGTGCCTGGAGCCCCCTGGGGACTGAAGCTTTCTTT. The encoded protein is CAWSPLGTEAFF.